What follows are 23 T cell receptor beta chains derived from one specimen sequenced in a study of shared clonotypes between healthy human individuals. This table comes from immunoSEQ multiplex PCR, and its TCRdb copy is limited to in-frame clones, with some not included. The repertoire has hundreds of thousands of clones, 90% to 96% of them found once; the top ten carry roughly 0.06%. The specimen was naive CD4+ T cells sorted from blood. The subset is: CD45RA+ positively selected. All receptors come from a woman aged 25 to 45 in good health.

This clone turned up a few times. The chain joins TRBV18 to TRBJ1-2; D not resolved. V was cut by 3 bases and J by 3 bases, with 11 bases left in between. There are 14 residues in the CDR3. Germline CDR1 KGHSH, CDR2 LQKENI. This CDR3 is CASSPGSADYGYTF. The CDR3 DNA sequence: TGTGCCAGCTCACCGGGGAGCGCGGACTATGGCTACACCTTC.

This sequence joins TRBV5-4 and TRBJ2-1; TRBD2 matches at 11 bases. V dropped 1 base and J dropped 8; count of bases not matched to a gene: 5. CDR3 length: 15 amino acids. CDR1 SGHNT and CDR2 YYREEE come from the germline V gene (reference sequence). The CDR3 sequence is CASSLTLAGGYEQFF. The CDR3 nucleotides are TGTGCCAGCAGCTTGACTCTAGCGGGAGGATATGAGCAGTTCTTC.

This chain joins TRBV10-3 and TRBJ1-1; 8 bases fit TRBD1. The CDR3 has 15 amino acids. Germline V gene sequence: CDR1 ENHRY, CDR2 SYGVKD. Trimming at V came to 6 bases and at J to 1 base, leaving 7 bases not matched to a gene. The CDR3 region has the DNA TGTGCCATCAGCCTACAGGGGGTGGAGAACACTGAAGCTTTCTTT. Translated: CAISLQGVENTEAFF.

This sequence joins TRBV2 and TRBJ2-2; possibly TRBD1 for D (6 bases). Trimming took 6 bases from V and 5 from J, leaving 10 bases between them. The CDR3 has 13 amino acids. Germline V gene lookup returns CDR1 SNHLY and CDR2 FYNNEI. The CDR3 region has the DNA TGTGCCAGCAGGAGAGACAGGACCGGGGAGCTGTTTTTT. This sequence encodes CASRRDRTGELFF.

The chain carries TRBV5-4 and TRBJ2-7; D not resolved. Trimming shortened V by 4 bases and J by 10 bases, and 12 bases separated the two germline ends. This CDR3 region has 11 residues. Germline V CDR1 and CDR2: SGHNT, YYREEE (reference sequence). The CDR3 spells CASSRHGDQYF. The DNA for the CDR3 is TGTGCCAGCAGCCGGCACGGAGATCAGTACTTC.

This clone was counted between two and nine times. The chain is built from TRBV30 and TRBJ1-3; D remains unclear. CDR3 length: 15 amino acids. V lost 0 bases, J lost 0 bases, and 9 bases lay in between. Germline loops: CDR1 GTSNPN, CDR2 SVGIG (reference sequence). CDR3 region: CAWSVRWTSGNTIYF. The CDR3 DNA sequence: TGTGCCTGGAGTGTACGGTGGACCTCTGGAAACACCATATATTTT.

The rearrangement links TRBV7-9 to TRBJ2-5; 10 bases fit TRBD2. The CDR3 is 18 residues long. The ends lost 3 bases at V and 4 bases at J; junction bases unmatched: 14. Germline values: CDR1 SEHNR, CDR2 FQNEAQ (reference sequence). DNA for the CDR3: TGTGCCAGCAGCTTCGCTCCGGTGGTAGCGGGAGGCCGAGAGACCCAGTACTTC. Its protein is CASSFAPVVAGGRETQYF.

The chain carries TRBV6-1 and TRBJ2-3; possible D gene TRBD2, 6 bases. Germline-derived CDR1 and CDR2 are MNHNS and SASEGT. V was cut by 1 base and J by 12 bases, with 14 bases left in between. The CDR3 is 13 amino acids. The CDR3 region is CASSEVSGLHQYF. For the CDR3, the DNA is TGTGCCAGCAGTGAAGTTTCGGGACTCCACCAGTATTTT.

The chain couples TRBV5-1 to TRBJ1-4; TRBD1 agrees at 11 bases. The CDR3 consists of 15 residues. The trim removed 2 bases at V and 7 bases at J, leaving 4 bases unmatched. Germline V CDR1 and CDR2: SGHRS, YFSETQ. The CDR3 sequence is CASSFRDRGTEKLFF. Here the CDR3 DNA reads TGCGCCAGCAGCTTCCGGGACAGGGGGACTGAAAAACTGTTTTTT.

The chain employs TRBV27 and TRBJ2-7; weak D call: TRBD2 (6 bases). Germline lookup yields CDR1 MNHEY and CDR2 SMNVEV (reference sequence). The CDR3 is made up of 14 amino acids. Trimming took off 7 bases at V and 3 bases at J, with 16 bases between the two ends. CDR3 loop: CASTPRGGHYEQYF. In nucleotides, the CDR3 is TGTGCCAGCACCCCCCGGGGAGGCCACTACGAGCAGTACTTC.

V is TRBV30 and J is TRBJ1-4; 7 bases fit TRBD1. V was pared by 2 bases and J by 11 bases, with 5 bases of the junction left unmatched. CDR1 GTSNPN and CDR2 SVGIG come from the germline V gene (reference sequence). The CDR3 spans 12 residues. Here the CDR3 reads CAWSLTGRKLFF. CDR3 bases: TGTGCCTGGAGTCTGACAGGGAGGAAACTGTTTTTT.

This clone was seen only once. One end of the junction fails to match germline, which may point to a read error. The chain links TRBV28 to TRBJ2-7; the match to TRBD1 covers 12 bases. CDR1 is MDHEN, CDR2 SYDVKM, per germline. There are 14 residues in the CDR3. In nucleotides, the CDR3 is TGTGCCAGCAGTCCAATTCCGGGACAGGGGGCCGCGTGCTTC. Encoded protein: CASSPIPGQGAACF.

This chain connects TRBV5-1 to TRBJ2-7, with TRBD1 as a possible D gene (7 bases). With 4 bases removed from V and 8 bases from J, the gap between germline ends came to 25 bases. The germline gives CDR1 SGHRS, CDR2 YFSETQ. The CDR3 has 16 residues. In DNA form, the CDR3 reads TGCGCCAGCAGCCCAATGGGGACAGCGGGTTACGAGAAGCAGTACTTC. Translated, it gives CASSPMGTAGYEKQYF.

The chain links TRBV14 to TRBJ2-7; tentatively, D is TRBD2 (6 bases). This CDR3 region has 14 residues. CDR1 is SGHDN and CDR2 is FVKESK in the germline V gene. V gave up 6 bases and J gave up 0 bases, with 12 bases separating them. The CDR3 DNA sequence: TGTGCCAGCAGAAGGACTACCAGCTCCTACGAGCAGTACTTC. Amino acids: CASRRTTSSYEQYF.

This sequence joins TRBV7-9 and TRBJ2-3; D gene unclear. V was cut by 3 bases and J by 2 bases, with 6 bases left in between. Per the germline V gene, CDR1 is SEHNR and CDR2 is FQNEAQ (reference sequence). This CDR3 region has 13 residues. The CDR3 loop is CASSFDVTDTQYF. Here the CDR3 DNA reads TGTGCCAGCAGCTTCGACGTCACAGATACGCAGTATTTT. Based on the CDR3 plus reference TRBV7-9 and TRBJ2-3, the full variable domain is DTGVSQNPRHKITKRGQNVTFRCDPISEHNRLYWYRQTLGQGPEFLTYFQNEAQLEKSRLLSDRFSAERPKGSFSTLEIQRTEQGDSAMYLCASSFDVTDTQYFGPGTRLTVL.

In DNA form, the CDR3 reads TGTGCCAGCAGTTTCTCCCGTGGAGATACGCAGTATTTT. It yields the protein CASSFSRGDTQYF. The chain links TRBV6-5 to TRBJ2-3; no reliable D call. The CDR3 spans 13 residues. Deletions cut 4 bases from V and 5 bases from J, with 10 bases between. Germline CDR1 MNHEY, CDR2 SVGAGI.

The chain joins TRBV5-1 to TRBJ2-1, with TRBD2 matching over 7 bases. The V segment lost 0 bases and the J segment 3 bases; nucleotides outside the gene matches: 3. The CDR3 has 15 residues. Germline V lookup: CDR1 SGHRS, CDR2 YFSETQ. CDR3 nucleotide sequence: TGCGCCAGCAGCTTGGTAGGGACTAACTACAATGAGCAGTTCTTC. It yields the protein CASSLVGTNYNEQFF.

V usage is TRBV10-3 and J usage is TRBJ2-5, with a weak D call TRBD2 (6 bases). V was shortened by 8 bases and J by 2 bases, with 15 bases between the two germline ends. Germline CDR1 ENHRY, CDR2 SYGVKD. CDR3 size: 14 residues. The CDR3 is CAIGIGGSQETQYF. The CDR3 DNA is TGTGCCATCGGAATTGGGGGGTCACAAGAGACCCAGTACTTC.

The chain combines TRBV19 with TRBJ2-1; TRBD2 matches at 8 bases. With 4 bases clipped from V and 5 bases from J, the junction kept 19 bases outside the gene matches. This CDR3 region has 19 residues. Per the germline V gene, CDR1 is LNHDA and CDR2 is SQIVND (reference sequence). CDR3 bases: TGTGCCAGTAGTACTGGACTAGCTACTCCCACCTCTAAGAACAATGAGCAGTTCTTC. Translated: CASSTGLATPTSKNNEQFF.

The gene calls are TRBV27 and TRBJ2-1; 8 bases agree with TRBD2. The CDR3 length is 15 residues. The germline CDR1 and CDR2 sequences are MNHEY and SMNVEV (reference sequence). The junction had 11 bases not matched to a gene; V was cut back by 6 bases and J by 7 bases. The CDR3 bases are TGTGCCAGCAGCCGTAGCGGGACGCGACCGAATGAGCAGTTCTTC. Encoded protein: CASSRSGTRPNEQFF.

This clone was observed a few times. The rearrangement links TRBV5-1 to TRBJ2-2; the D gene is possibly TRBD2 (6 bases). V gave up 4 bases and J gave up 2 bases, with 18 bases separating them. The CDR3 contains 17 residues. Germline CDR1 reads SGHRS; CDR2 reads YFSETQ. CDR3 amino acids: CASSPRVAETNTGELFF. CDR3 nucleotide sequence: TGCGCCAGCAGCCCCCGTGTAGCGGAAACTAACACCGGGGAGCTGTTTTTT.

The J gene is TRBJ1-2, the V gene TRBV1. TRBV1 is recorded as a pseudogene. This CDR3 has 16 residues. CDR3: CTSSSFRVRKTYGYTF. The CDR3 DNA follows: TGCACCAGCAGCAGTTTTCGTGTGCGAAAGACCTATGGCTACACCTTC.

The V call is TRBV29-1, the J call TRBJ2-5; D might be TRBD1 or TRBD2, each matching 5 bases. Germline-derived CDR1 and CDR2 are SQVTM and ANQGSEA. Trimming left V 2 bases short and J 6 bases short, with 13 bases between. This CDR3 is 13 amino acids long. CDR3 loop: CSVEFIEGQTQYF. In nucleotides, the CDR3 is TGCAGCGTTGAATTCATAGAGGGGCAGACCCAGTACTTC.